This TCR beta chain stems from a study of persistence of HIV-infected CD4 T cells. Cells were stimulated with overlapping HIV-1 Gag 15-mer peptides. Sorting of responding CD4+ T cells relied on upregulated CD40 ligand together with CD69. The germline V gene has CDR1 MNHEY and CDR2 SVGAGI. The CDR3 has 14 amino acids. V shed 5 bases, J shed 3 bases, and the junction held 4 bases outside the gene matches. The immunoSEQ assay was version 4, run in survey mode. Libraries were prepared by immunoSEQ multiplex PCR; TCRdb keeps only in-frame clonotypes and omits some of them. The sample shows approximately 25,000 clones, approximately 74% of them seen only once. About this clone: What it binds is not known.

The source was CD4+ T cells sorted from PBMCs after approximately 19-hour stimulation, collected from a patient who received antiretroviral therapy. The rearrangement links TRBV6-5 to TRBJ2-4, with 7 positions matching TRBD1. This receptor was taken from an adult man with HIV who was CMV-seropositive. The CDR3 DNA reads as TGTGCCAGCAGTCCCCAGGGGGTCAAAAACATTCAGTACTTC. Translation: CASSPQGVKNIQYF.